The clone carrying this T cell receptor beta chain was recorded once. The antigen is undetermined. This specimen belongs to a study of T cell responses to AZD1222 COVID-19 vaccine. General study results and limits: White British people made up most donors, females outnumbered males, and clonal diversity was possibly underestimated. Spike-specific TCR depth and breadth grew after two AZD1222 doses. Targets within unmutated variant regions were reportedly found for nearly half of spike-specific TCRs. CD4 TCRs associated with vaccination spanned spike, dominating at 160-218 and 743-854.

V lost 4 bases to trimming and J lost 6 bases, with 22 bases between them. The CDR3 spans 17 residues. CDR1 is LGHNT, CDR2 FRNRAP, per germline. Data came from immunoSEQ multiplex PCR; TCRdb stores just in-frame clones and leaves some out. The sample comprises about 140,000 clones, 80% to 95% of which are singletons, and roughly 2.8% rests with the top ten. The source is an adult in good health. J is TRBJ1-5 and V is TRBV12-5; unclear D gene. The specimen was peripheral blood, collected on day 0 of AZD1222 vaccination. CDR3: CASGSAEVGSASQPQHF. The CDR3 nucleotides are TGTGCTAGTGGTTCCGCCGAGGTTGGATCGGCCTCTCAGCCCCAGCATTTT.